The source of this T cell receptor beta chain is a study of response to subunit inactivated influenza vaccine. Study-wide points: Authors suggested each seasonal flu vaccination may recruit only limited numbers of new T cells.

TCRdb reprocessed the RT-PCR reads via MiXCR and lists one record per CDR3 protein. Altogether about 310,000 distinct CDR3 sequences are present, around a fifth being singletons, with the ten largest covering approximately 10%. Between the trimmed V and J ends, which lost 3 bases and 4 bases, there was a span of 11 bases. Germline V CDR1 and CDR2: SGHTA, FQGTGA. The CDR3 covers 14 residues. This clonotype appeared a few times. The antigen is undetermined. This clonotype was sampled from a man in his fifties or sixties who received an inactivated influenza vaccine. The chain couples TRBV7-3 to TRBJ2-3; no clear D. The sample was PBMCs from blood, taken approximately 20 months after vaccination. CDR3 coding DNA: TGTGCCAGCAGCTTGGCACCCGATTCAGATACGCAGTATTTT. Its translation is CASSLAPDSDTQYF.